The clone carrying this T cell receptor (beta chain) has ten or more counts. The record originates from a study of CD8 T cells in ankylosing spondylitis. CDR1 and CDR2 from the germline V gene are SGHRS and YFSETQ. CDR3 size: 15 residues. The J segment lost 1 base and the V segment lost 4 bases, leaving 8 bases of the junction unmatched. TCRdb called the 5' RACE reads again in MiXCR, with one record for every CDR3 protein. The table has a few hundred thousand distinct CDR3 sequences, around 10% seen once. The sample taken for sequencing was blood, either unsorted or a sorted T cell fraction (not recorded which). The clonotype comes from a female donor with ankylosing spondylitis or in good health (not recorded which). V usage is TRBV5-1 and J usage is TRBJ2-7; TRBD1 aligns across 7 bases. The CDR3 DNA follows: TGCGCCAGCAGCCTATCCGGGACAGAATCCTACGAGCAGTACTTC. Protein sequence: CASSLSGTESYEQYF.